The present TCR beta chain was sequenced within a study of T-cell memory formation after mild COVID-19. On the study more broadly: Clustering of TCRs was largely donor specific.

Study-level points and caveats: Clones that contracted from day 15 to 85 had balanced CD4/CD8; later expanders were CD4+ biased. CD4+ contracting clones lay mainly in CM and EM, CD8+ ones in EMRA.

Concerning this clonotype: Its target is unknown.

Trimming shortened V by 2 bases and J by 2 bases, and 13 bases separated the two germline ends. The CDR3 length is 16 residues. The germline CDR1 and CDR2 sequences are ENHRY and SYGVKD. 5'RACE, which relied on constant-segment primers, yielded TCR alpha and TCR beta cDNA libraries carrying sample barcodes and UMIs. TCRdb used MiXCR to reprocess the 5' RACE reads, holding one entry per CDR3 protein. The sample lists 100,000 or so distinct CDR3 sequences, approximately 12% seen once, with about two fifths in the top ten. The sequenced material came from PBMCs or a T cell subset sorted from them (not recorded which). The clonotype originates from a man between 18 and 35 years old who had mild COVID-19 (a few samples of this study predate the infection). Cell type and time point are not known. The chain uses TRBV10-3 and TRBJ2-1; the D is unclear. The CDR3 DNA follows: TGTGCCATCAGTGAGCGATCAACCCCCGCCTACAATGAGCAGTTCTTC. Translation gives CAISERSTPAYNEQFF.